This TCR beta chain was obtained from a study of blood T cells in healthy people across ages. The study's findings and limits: Age brought a roughly linear fall in TCR beta diversity measured per million T cells.

The second PCR ran about 6 to 11 cycles with a sample-barcoded 5' primer and J-beta primers. Using its own MiXCR run on the 5' RACE reads, TCRdb lists one record per CDR3 protein. Of 600,000 to 1,000,000 distinct CDR3 sequences listed, more than 45% are singletons. The germline V gene has CDR1 DFQATT and CDR2 SNEGSKA (reference sequence). The CDR3 is 12 residues long. The V end lost 1 base, the J end lost 3 bases, and 7 bases lay between the germline ends. In the case of this clonotype: Its target is unknown.

This clonotype originated in a young man in good health. V is TRBV20-1 and J is TRBJ2-7; D gene uncertain. Sequenced sample: blood. This CDR3 reads CSARAPYYEQYF. The CDR3 DNA sequence: TGCAGTGCTAGAGCCCCCTACTACGAGCAGTACTTC.